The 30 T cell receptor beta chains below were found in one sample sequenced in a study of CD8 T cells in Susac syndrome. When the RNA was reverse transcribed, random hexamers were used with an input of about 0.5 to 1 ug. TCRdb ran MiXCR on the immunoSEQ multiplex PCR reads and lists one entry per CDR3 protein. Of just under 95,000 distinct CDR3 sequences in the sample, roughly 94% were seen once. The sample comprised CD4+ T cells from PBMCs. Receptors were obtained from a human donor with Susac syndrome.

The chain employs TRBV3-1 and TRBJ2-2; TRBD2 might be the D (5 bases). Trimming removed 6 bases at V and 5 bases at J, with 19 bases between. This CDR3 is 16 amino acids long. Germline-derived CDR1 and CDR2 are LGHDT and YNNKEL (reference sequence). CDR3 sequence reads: CASRSGLALGTGELFF. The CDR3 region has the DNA TGTGCCAGCAGGAGCGGACTGGCCCTAGGGACCGGGGAGCTGTTTTTT.

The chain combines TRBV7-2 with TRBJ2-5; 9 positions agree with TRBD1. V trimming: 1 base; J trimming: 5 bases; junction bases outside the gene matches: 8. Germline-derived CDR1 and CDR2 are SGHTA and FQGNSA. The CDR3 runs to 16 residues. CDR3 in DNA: TGTGCCAGCAGCTTAGGGAGACAGGGGGGTTGGGAGACCCAGTACTTC. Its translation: CASSLGRQGGWETQYF. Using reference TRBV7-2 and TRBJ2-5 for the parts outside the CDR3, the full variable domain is GAGVSQSPSNKVTEKGKDVELRCDPISGHTALYWYRQSLGQGLEFLIYFQGNSAPDKSGLPSDRFSAERTGGSVSTLTIQRTQQEDSAVYLCASSLGRQGGWETQYFGPGTRLLVL.

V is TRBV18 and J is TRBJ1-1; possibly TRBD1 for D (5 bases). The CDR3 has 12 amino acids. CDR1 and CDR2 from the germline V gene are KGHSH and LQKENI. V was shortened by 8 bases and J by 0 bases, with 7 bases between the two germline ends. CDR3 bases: TGTGCCAGCGCCAGGGTGAACACTGAAGCTTTCTTT. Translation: CASARVNTEAFF.

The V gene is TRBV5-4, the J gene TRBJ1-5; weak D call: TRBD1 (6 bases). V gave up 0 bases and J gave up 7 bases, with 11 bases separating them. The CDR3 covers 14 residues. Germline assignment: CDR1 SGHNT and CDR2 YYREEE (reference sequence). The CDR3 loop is CASSLVWTAQPQHF. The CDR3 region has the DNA TGTGCCAGCAGCTTGGTCTGGACAGCCCAGCCCCAGCATTTT.

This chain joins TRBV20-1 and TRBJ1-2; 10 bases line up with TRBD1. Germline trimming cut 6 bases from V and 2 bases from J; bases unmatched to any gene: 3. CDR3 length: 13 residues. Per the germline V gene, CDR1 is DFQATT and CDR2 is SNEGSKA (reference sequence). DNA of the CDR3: TGCAGTGCCACGACAGGGGGCAACTATGGCTACACCTTC. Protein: CSATTGGNYGYTF.

In DNA, the CDR3 is TGTGCCTGGAGTAGGGGGGGCGAAGGAACAGATACGCAGTATTTT. Translated: CAWSRGGEGTDTQYF. The chain is built from TRBV30 and TRBJ2-3; TRBD2 might be the D (7 bases). Germline V gene sequence: CDR1 GTSNPN, CDR2 SVGIG (reference sequence). V shed 2 bases and J shed 3 bases, with 15 bases lying between them. This CDR3 has 15 amino acids.

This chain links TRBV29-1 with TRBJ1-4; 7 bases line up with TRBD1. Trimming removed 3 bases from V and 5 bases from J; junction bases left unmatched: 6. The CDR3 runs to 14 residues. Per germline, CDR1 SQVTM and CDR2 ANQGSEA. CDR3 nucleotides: TGCAGCGTTGACCAGACAGGGCGAAATGAAAAACTGTTTTTT. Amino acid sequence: CSVDQTGRNEKLFF.

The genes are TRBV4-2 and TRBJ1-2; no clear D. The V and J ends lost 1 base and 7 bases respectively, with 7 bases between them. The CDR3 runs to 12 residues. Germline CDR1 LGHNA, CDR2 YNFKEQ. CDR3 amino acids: CASSQAPLGYTF. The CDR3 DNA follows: TGTGCCAGCAGCCAAGCCCCGCTTGGCTACACCTTC.

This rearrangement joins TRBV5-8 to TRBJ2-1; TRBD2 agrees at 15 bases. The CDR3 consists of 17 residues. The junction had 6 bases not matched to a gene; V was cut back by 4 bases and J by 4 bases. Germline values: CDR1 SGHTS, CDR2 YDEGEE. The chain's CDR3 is CASSRTSGGASYNEQFF. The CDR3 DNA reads TGTGCCAGCAGCAGGACTAGCGGGGGGGCCTCGTACAATGAGCAGTTCTTC.

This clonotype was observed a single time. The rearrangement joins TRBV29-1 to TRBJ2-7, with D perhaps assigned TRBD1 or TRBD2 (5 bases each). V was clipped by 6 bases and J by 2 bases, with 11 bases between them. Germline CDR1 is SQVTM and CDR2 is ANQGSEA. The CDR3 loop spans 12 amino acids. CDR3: CSVPPGPYEQYF. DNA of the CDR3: TGCAGCGTCCCGCCGGGGCCCTACGAGCAGTACTTC.

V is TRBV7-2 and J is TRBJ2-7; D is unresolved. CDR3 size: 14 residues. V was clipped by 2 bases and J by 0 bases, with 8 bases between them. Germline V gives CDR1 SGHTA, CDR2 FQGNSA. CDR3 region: CASSLSRNSYEQYF. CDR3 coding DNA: TGTGCCAGCAGCTTATCCAGAAACTCCTACGAGCAGTACTTC.

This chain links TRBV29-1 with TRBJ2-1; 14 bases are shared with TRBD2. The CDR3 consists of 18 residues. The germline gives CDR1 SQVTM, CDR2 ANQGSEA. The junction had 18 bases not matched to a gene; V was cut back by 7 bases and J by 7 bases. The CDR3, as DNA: TGCAGCGCGACTCAGACTAGCGGGGGGGCGAGGATTCCTAATGAGCAGTTCTTC. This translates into CSATQTSGGARIPNEQFF.

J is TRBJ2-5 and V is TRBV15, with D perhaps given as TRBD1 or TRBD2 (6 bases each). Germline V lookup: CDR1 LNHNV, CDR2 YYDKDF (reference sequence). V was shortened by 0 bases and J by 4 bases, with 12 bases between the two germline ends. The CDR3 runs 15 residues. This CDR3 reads CATSRDQGGGETQYF. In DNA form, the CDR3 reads TGTGCCACCAGCAGAGATCAAGGAGGGGGAGAGACCCAGTACTTC.

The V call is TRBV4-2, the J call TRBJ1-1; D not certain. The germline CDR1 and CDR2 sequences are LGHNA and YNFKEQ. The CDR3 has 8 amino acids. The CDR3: CRGPRAFF. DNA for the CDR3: TGTCGAGGGCCCCGAGCTTTCTTT.

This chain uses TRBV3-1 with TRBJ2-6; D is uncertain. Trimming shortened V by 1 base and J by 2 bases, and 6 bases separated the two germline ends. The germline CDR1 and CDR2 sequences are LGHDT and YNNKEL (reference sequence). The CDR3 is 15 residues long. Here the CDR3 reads CASSQVDAGANVLTF. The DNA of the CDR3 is TGTGCCAGCAGCCAAGTTGACGCTGGGGCCAACGTCCTGACTTTC.

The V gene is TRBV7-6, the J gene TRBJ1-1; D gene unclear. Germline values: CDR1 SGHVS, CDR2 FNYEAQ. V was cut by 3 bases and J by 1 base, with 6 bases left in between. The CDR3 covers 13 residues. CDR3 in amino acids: CASSLSENTEAFF. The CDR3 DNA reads TGTGCCAGCAGCTTGTCAGAGAACACTGAAGCTTTCTTT.

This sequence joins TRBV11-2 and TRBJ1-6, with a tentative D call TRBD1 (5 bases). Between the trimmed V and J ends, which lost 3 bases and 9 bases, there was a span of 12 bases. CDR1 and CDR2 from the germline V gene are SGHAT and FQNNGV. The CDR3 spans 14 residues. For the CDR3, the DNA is TGTGCCAGCAGCTTTCCAGGGATTGGTTCACCCCTCCACTTT. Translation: CASSFPGIGSPLHF.

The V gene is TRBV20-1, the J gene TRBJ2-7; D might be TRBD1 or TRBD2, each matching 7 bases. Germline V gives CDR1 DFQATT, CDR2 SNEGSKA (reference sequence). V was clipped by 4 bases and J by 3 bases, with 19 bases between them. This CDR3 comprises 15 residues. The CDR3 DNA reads TGCAGTGCTAAAGTCCCCAGGGGGGGAATCTACGAGCAGTACTTC. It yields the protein CSAKVPRGGIYEQYF.

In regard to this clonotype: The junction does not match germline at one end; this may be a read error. The CDR3 DNA reads as TGTGCCAGCAGTTTAATCAGGGCGGAAGTTTTCTTT. This gives the protein CASSLIRAEVFF. V gene TRBV28 combines with J gene TRBJ1-1; tentative D call: TRBD1 (5 bases). Looked up from germline, CDR1 is MDHEN and CDR2 is SYDVKM. The CDR3 has 12 residues.

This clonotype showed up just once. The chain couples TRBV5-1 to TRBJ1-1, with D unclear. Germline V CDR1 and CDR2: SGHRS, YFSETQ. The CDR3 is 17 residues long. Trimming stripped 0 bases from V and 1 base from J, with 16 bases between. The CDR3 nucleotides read TGCGCCAGCAGCTTGGAAGGAGGAGGCCGCCGGAACACTGAAGCTTTCTTT. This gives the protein CASSLEGGGRRNTEAFF.

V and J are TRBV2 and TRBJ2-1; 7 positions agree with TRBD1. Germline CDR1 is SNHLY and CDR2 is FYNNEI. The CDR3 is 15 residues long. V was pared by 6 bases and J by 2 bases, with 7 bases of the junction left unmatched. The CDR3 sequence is CASRTDRSPYNEQFF. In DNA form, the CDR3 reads TGTGCCAGCAGGACGGACAGGTCTCCCTACAATGAGCAGTTCTTC. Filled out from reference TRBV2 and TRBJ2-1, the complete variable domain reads EPEVTQTPSHQVTQMGQEVILRCVPISNHLYFYWYRQILGQKVEFLVSFYNNEISEKSEIFDDQFSVERPDGSNFTLKIRSTKLEDSAMYFCASRTDRSPYNEQFFGPGTRLTVL.

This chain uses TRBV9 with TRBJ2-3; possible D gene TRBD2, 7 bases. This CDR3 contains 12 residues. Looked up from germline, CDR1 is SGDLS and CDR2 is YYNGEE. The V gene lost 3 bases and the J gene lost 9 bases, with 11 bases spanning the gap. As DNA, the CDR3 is TGTGCCAGCAGCGCCGGGGGGCTGACGCAGTATTTT. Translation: CASSAGGLTQYF.

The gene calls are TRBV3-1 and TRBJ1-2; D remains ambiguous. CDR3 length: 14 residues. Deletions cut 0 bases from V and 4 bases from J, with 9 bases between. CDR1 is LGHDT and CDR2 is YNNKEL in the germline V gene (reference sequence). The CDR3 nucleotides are TGTGCCAGCAGCCAAGAGCCACAGACCTATGGCTACACCTTC. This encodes CASSQEPQTYGYTF.

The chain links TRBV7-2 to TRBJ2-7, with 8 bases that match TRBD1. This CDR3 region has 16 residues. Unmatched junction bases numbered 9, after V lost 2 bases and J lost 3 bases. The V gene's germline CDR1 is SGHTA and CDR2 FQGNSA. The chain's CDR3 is CASSLLVAGQGYEQYF. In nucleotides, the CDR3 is TGTGCCAGCAGCTTATTAGTAGCAGGACAGGGCTACGAGCAGTACTTC. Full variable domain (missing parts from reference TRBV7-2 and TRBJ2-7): GAGVSQSPSNKVTEKGKDVELRCDPISGHTALYWYRQSLGQGLEFLIYFQGNSAPDKSGLPSDRFSAERTGGSVSTLTIQRTQQEDSAVYLCASSLLVAGQGYEQYFGPGTRLTVT.

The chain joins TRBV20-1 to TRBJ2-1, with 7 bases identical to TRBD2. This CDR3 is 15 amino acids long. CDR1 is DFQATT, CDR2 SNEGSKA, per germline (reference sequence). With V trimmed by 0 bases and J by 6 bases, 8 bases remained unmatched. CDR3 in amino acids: CSARDRGGGLNEQFF. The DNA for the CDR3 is TGCAGTGCTAGAGATCGAGGCGGGGGTCTCAATGAGCAGTTCTTC.

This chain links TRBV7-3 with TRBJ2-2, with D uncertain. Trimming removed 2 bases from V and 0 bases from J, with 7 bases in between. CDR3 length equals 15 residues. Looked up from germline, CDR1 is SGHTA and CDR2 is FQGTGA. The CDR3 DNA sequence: TGTGCCAGCAGCTTAGACACCGCGAACACCGGGGAGCTGTTTTTT. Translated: CASSLDTANTGELFF.

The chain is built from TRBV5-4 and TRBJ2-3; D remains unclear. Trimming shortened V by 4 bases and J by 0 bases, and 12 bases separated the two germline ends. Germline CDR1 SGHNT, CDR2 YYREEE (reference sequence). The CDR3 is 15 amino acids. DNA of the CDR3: TGTGCCAGCAGCCTTAGACCAGGCAGCACAGATACGCAGTATTTT. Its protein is CASSLRPGSTDTQYF. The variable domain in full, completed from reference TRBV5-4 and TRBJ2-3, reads ETGVTQSPTHLIKTRGQQVTLRCSSQSGHNTVSWYQQALGQGPQFIFQYYREEENGRGNFPPRFSGLQFPNYSSELNVNALELDDSALYLCASSLRPGSTDTQYFGPGTRLTVL.

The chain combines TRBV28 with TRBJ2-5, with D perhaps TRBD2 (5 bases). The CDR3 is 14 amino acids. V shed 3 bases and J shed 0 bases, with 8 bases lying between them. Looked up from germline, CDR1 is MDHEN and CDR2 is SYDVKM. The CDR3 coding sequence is TGTGCCAGCAGTTTGGAGCGGAACCAAGAGACCCAGTACTTC. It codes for CASSLERNQETQYF. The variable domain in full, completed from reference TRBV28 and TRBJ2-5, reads DVKVTQSSRYLVKRTGEKVFLECVQDMDHENMFWYRQDPGLGLRLIYFSYDVKMKEKGDIPEGYSVSREKKERFSLILESASTNQTSMYLCASSLERNQETQYFGPGTRLLVL.

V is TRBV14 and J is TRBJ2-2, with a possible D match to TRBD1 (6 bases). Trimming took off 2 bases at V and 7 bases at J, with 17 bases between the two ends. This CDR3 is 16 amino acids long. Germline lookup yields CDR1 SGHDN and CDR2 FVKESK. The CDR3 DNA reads TGTGCCAGCAGCCAACTAGGACAGCCCACGGTCGGGGAGCTGTTTTTT. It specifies CASSQLGQPTVGELFF.

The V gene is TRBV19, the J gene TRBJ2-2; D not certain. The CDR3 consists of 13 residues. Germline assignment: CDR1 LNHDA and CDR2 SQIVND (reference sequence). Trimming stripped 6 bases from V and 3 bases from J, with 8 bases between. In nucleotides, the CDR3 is TGTGCCAGTAGGACCCTAGACACCGGGGAGCTGTTTTTT. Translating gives CASRTLDTGELFF.